This T cell receptor beta chain was obtained from a study of radiation and T cells in renal cell carcinoma. General study points: In nephrectomy-only tumors, top 100 clonotypes averaged approximately 40%, versus 54% irradiated.

V shed 2 bases and J shed 6 bases, with 10 bases lying between them. This CDR3 is 13 amino acids long. Germline CDR1 reads MNHNY; CDR2 reads SVGAGI (reference sequence). Comments on this clone: Its antigen remains unidentified.

Clones were read by immunoSEQ multiplex PCR, and TCRdb kept only the in-frame ones, dropping some. This table holds fewer than 10,000 clones, almost 65% found once. The sample's treatment: treatment-naive control, cytoreductive nephrectomy. Sequenced control tumors were from around 10 males and 4 females, median age approximately 62. The V and J genes are TRBV6-6 and TRBJ1-2; D uncertain. The sequence came from a woman aged 70-85 years with renal cell carcinoma. The sequencing used tumor tissue, collected from a patient whose treatment was nephrectomy without radiotherapy. This chain's CDR3 is CASSYLSSNGYTF. The CDR3 nucleotides read TGTGCCAGCAGTTACCTGAGTTCCAATGGCTACACCTTC.